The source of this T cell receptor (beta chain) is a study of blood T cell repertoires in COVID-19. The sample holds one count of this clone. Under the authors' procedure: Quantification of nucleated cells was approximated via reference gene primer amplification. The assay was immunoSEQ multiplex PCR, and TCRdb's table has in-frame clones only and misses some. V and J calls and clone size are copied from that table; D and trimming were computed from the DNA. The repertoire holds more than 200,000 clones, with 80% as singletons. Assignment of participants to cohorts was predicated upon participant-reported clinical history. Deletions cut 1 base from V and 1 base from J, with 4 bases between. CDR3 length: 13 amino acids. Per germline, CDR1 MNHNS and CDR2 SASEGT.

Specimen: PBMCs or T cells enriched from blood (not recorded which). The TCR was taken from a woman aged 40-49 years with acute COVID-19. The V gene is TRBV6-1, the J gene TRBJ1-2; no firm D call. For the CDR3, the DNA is TGTGCCAGCAGTGAAGTGCGTAACTATGGCTACACCTTC. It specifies CASSEVRNYGYTF.